The 7 T cell receptor beta chains presented below share a single source sample, sequenced in a study of Ad26.COV2.S vaccination and SARS-CoV-2 variants. Here immunoSEQ multiplex PCR was the method, and the copy in TCRdb shows in-frame clones only, minus some. The data hold about 680,000 clones, with 89% observed a single time. Treatment indicated: 19 received Ad26.COV2.S at low or high dose, single or two shots; 5 received placebo; per-sample allocation not given. Vaccine and placebo recipients were sampled on day 63 after the first injection. The sequencing used peripheral blood, collected in a trial of Ad26.COV2.S vaccine versus placebo. Receptors originate from a person aged 18 to 65 who received the Ad26.COV2.S COVID-19 vaccine or a placebo.

Concerning this clone: The same CDR3 is also encoded by other DNA sequences in this sample. The rearrangement joins TRBV10-3 to TRBJ2-3; D gene ambiguous. The CDR3 has 11 residues. V lost 6 bases and J 3 bases, leaving 4 bases between the germline ends. Germline V gives CDR1 ENHRY, CDR2 SYGVKD. CDR3 sequence: CAIRATDTQYF. DNA for the CDR3: TGTGCCATCAGAGCGACAGATACGCAGTATTTT.

V and J are TRBV19 and TRBJ2-1; D is possibly TRBD2 (6 bases). Trimming removed 3 bases at V and 7 bases at J, with 10 bases between. The length of the CDR3 is 13 residues. The V gene's germline CDR1 is LNHDA and CDR2 SQIVND (reference sequence). CDR3 in amino acids: CASSIDGRNEQFF. The CDR3 bases are TGTGCCAGTAGTATCGATGGGAGGAATGAGCAGTTCTTC.

Notes on this clone: The junction departs from germline at one end; a sequencing error may be responsible. The V call is TRBV11-3, the J call TRBJ1-1, with D unresolved. Germline V gives CDR1 SGHNT, CDR2 YENEEA. This CDR3 has 10 residues. In DNA, the CDR3 is TGCTCCACAATGATAGAAAAAGCTTTCTTT. Translating gives CSTMIEKAFF.

The chain recombines TRBV30 with TRBJ2-5, with 7 bases identical to TRBD2. CDR1 GTSNPN and CDR2 SVGIG come from the germline V gene (reference sequence). CDR3 length equals 13 residues. The ends lost 4 bases at V and 7 bases at J; junction bases unmatched: 9. The CDR3 bases are TGTGCCTGGAAAGCGGGGCAGGGAGGGACCCAGTACTTC. Amino acids: CAWKAGQGGTQYF.

The chain employs TRBV4-3 and TRBJ1-2; the D gene is possibly TRBD1 (5 bases). The CDR3 extends over 17 amino acids. Germline-derived CDR1 and CDR2 are LGHNA and YSLEER. The V end lost 0 bases, the J end lost 2 bases, and 16 bases lay between the germline ends. The CDR3, as DNA: TGCGCCAGCAGCCAAGAATTACCCAGGGACGGCAACTATGGCTACACCTTC. It codes for CASSQELPRDGNYGYTF.

In its sample, this clone was seen once. This chain links TRBV5-1 with TRBJ2-1; D remains ambiguous. V shed 2 bases and J shed 5 bases, with 23 bases lying between them. The length of the CDR3 is 18 residues. Germline lookup yields CDR1 SGHRS and CDR2 YFSETQ. This chain's CDR3 is CASSFSPVQFASNNEQFF. CDR3 DNA sequence: TGCGCCAGCAGCTTCTCCCCAGTGCAGTTCGCTTCAAACAATGAGCAGTTCTTC.

V gene TRBV6-5 combines with J gene TRBJ2-5; D unresolved. V lost 6 bases and J lost 5, with 16 bases in between. Germline V gene sequence: CDR1 MNHEY, CDR2 SVGAGI. This CDR3 contains 14 residues. CDR3 in DNA: TGTGCCAGCAGCGTCGCTCTTGCTGGGGAGACCCAGTACTTC. The encoded protein is CASSVALAGETQYF.